Each of the 24 T cell receptor beta chains below was sequenced from the same sample in a study of CD4 T cells in relation to SARS-CoV-2 and coronaviruses. These receptors' targets are unknown. Some clones are missing from TCRdb's copy, which holds only in-frame ones; the method was immunoSEQ multiplex PCR. The sample has about 29,000 clones, about 80% seen once. The unexposed donors gave CD4+ T cells in about 2010-2019, prior to COVID-19. After ten to eleven days of culture, CD4+ T cells were isolated. Material: CD4+ T cells from PBMCs, cultured in vitro. The receptors come from a human donor in good health.

The chain is built from TRBV5-1 and TRBJ2-1; 9 positions agree with TRBD2. V trimming: 4 bases; J trimming: 2 bases; junction bases outside the gene matches: 10. The CDR3 contains 17 residues. Germline CDR1 is SGHRS and CDR2 is YFSETQ. DNA for the CDR3: TGCGCCAGCAGCCTAAGGCTGGTAGCGGGAGCCTACAATGAGCAGTTCTTC. Its protein product is CASSLRLVAGAYNEQFF.

This clone appeared a few times. V and J are TRBV7-2 and TRBJ2-2, with 7 nucleotides matching TRBD1. This CDR3 has 14 residues. The V and J ends lost 5 bases and 4 bases, in that order; junction bases with no gene match: 4. Germline values: CDR1 SGHTA, CDR2 FQGNSA. This chain's CDR3 is CASSTTGVTGELFF. The CDR3 DNA follows: TGTGCCAGCAGCACTACAGGGGTCACCGGGGAGCTGTTTTTT.

J is TRBJ2-1 and V is TRBV6-4; D gene ambiguous. This CDR3 is built from 15 residues. The germline V and J ends were trimmed by 0 bases and 0 bases, with 6 bases remaining between them. Germline lookup yields CDR1 MRHNA and CDR2 SNTAGT. Written as DNA, the CDR3 is TGTGCCAGCAGTGACTCAGCGAGCTCCTACAATGAGCAGTTCTTC. It yields the protein CASSDSASSYNEQFF.

This rearrangement joins TRBV5-1 to TRBJ1-4, with 7 bases lining up with TRBD1. Trimming cost V 4 bases and J 4 bases; bases outside gene matches: 7. The germline gives CDR1 SGHRS, CDR2 YFSETQ. The CDR3 spans 15 residues. DNA for the CDR3: TGCGCCAGCAGCATGGGGACAGCGGATAATGAAAAACTGTTTTTT. It yields the protein CASSMGTADNEKLFF.

CDR3 DNA sequence: TGCGCCAGCAGCCCGTGGACAGGGGCCAATGAGCAGTTCTTC. Translated: CASSPWTGANEQFF. The chain employs TRBV5-1 and TRBJ2-1, with 9 bases matching TRBD1. The CDR3 is 14 amino acids. V shed 4 bases and J 6 bases; nucleotides not matched to a gene: 5. CDR1 is SGHRS and CDR2 is YFSETQ in the germline V gene.

The chain has TRBV18 and TRBJ1-6; D not certain. Trimming removed 1 base from V and 7 bases from J, with 8 bases in between. Germline CDR1 is KGHSH and CDR2 is LQKENI. The CDR3 consists of 14 residues. DNA for the CDR3: TGTGCCAGCTCACCACGGACCGAGAATTCACCCCTCCACTTT. Protein product: CASSPRTENSPLHF.

The V call is TRBV4-2, the J call TRBJ2-6; D may be TRBD2 (5 bases). V was trimmed by 2 bases and J by 4 bases, leaving 9 bases between them. Germline-derived CDR1 and CDR2 are LGHNA and YNFKEQ. The CDR3 loop spans 15 amino acids. The DNA for the CDR3 is TGTGCCAGCAGCCAACCGGGGTCAGGGGCCAACGTCCTGACTTTC. The encoded protein is CASSQPGSGANVLTF.

This chain uses TRBV3-1 (or the pseudogene TRBV3-2) with TRBJ2-5; the match to TRBD2 covers 10 bases. Germline assignment: CDR1 LGHDT and CDR2 YNNKEL (reference sequence). The CDR3 runs to 17 residues. Trimming removed 4 bases from V and 0 bases from J; junction bases left unmatched: 8. CDR3 sequence: CASSPRLAGADQETQYF. In nucleotides, the CDR3 is TGTGCCAGCAGCCCCCGGCTAGCGGGGGCCGACCAAGAGACCCAGTACTTC.

The V gene is TRBV18, the J gene TRBJ2-7; the D is unclear. CDR1 is KGHSH, CDR2 LQKENI, per germline. CDR3 length: 16 residues. V was clipped by 3 bases and J by 0 bases, with 15 bases between them. In DNA, the CDR3 is TGTGCCAGCTCACCTTCTGGCACCACCGCCTCCTACGAGCAGTACTTC. This sequence encodes CASSPSGTTASYEQYF.

The J gene is TRBJ1-3, the V gene TRBV30; D not resolved. Per the germline V gene, CDR1 is GTSNPN and CDR2 is SVGIG (reference sequence). V lost 0 bases, J lost 2 bases, and 17 bases lay in between. The CDR3 is 17 residues long. The CDR3: CAWSVFFPREPGNTIYF. The DNA for the CDR3 is TGTGCCTGGAGTGTCTTCTTCCCCAGAGAGCCTGGAAACACCATATATTTT.

This chain joins TRBV5-6 and TRBJ2-3; TRBD1 is a possible D gene (6 bases). Germline-derived CDR1 and CDR2 are SGHDT and YYEEEE. The CDR3 has 17 residues. V was trimmed by 4 bases and J by 7 bases, leaving 25 bases between them. In DNA form, the CDR3 reads TGTGCCAGCAGCCAAAGAGTAGGACAGAACCTCATGAATACGCAGTATTTT. The encoded protein is CASSQRVGQNLMNTQYF.

This clone has only a few counts. The chain employs TRBV18 and TRBJ2-3, with 14 bases aligning to TRBD2. Trimming cost V 3 bases and J 2 bases; bases outside gene matches: 4. This CDR3 contains 17 residues. Germline V lookup: CDR1 KGHSH, CDR2 LQKENI. CDR3 protein: CASSPGTSGRVTDTQYF. CDR3 coding DNA: TGTGCCAGCTCACCCGGGACTAGCGGGAGAGTCACAGATACGCAGTATTTT.

The CDR3, as DNA: TGTGCCAGCAGTTACTCTGGAGGGGATCAGCCCCAGCATTTT. Its translation: CASSYSGGDQPQHF. This chain connects TRBV6-2 or TRBV6-3 to TRBJ1-5; a weak D match, TRBD1 (5 bases). Germline loops: CDR1 MNHEY, CDR2 SVGEGT. This CDR3 is 14 amino acids long. Trimming took off 0 bases at V and 5 bases at J, with 8 bases between the two ends.

The chain carries TRBV6-2 or TRBV6-3 and TRBJ1-5, with 8 bases identical to TRBD1. Germline V gene lookup returns CDR1 MNHEY and CDR2 SVGEGT. This CDR3 comprises 14 residues. Germline trimming cut 4 bases from V and 5 bases from J; bases unmatched to any gene: 4. The CDR3 coding sequence is TGTGCCAGCAGTTGGCAGGGGGCGCATCAGCCCCAGCATTTT. Protein product: CASSWQGAHQPQHF.

The rearrangement uses TRBV6-1 and TRBJ2-2; a possible D gene is TRBD2 (7 bases). Trimming pared 1 base from V and 4 bases from J, leaving 16 bases between. Germline loops: CDR1 MNHNS, CDR2 SASEGT. The CDR3 totals 17 residues. CDR3 DNA sequence: TGTGCCAGCAGTGAAGATGGCGGGGGCGCTGGCACCGGGGAGCTGTTTTTT. It yields the protein CASSEDGGGAGTGELFF.

This sequence joins TRBV18 and TRBJ2-2, with 7 bases that match TRBD2. The trim removed 3 bases at V and 6 bases at J, leaving 4 bases unmatched. The length of the CDR3 is 14 residues. Germline CDR1 reads KGHSH; CDR2 reads LQKENI. The CDR3 bases are TGTGCCAGCTCACCCTCCCGGGGGGCCGGGGAGCTGTTTTTT. It is translated as CASSPSRGAGELFF.

This clone occurred once. This chain uses TRBV4-3 with TRBJ1-2; 8 nucleotides match TRBD1. Germline trimming cut 1 base from V and 1 base from J; bases unmatched to any gene: 8. The CDR3 loop spans 17 amino acids. The germline gives CDR1 LGHNA, CDR2 YSLEER. The CDR3 sequence is CASSQGFQGAGNYGYTF. In DNA form, the CDR3 reads TGCGCCAGCAGCCAAGGATTTCAGGGGGCTGGTAACTATGGCTACACCTTC.

The V call is TRBV28, the J call TRBJ1-2, with 7 bases fitting TRBD1. Germline assignment: CDR1 MDHEN and CDR2 SYDVKM. CDR3 length: 15 residues. J was trimmed by 0 bases and V by 5 bases; bases with no gene match: 6. CDR3 in amino acids: CASSLSGTANYGYTF. The CDR3 coding sequence is TGTGCCAGCAGTCTTTCCGGGACAGCTAACTATGGCTACACCTTC.

This chain links TRBV9 with TRBJ1-2, with 7 bases that match TRBD1. Germline assignment: CDR1 SGDLS and CDR2 YYNGEE. The CDR3 spans 15 residues. V was clipped by 6 bases and J by 1 base; unmatched bases: 9. The CDR3 region is CASTVGTANNYGYTF. The CDR3 DNA reads as TGTGCCAGCACAGTGGGGACAGCTAATAACTATGGCTACACCTTC.

This chain connects TRBV11-1 to TRBJ2-7, with 9 positions matching TRBD2. This CDR3 has 16 residues. Germline CDR1 reads SGHAT; CDR2 reads FQDESV (reference sequence). After removal of 0 bases from V and 1 base from J, the junction contained 4 bases not matched to a gene. Here the CDR3 DNA reads TGTGCCAGCAGCTTAGCTAGCGGGAGTGGGTCCTACGAGCAGTACTTC. It codes for CASSLASGSGSYEQYF.

This clone was counted a single time. The V call is TRBV3-1 (or the pseudogene TRBV3-2), the J call TRBJ2-3; 11 bases line up with TRBD2. Germline V lookup: CDR1 LGHDT, CDR2 YNNKEL (reference sequence). V dropped 4 bases and J dropped 2; count of bases not matched to a gene: 11. This CDR3 is 18 amino acids long. CDR3 residues: CASSPYGGLAGLTDTQYF. The CDR3 nucleotides are TGTGCCAGCAGCCCCTACGGCGGACTAGCGGGCCTCACAGATACGCAGTATTTT.

The V gene is TRBV29-1, the J gene TRBJ2-5; 8 bases are shared with TRBD2. The CDR3 is 12 residues long. The germline V gene encodes CDR1 SQVTM and CDR2 ANQGSEA. The junction had 5 bases not matched to a gene; V was cut back by 6 bases and J by 5 bases. The CDR3 spells CSVGLAGETQYF. Written as DNA, the CDR3 is TGCAGCGTAGGACTAGCCGGGGAGACCCAGTACTTC.

The V gene is TRBV5-4, the J gene TRBJ2-5, with D uncertain. Germline CDR1 SGHNT, CDR2 YYREEE (reference sequence). This CDR3 is 12 amino acids long. Trimming shortened V by 4 bases and J by 1 base, and 5 bases separated the two germline ends. The CDR3 DNA follows: TGTGCCAGCAGCGGCTCCCAAGAGACCCAGTACTTC. Translated: CASSGSQETQYF. The whole variable domain, remainder taken from reference TRBV5-4 and TRBJ2-5, is ETGVTQSPTHLIKTRGQQVTLRCSSQSGHNTVSWYQQALGQGPQFIFQYYREEENGRGNFPPRFSGLQFPNYSSELNVNALELDDSALYLCASSGSQETQYFGPGTRLLVL.

The rearrangement uses TRBV21-1 and TRBJ2-7. TRBV21-1 is listed as a pseudogene. This CDR3 is built from 16 residues. The CDR3 nucleotides read TGTGCCAGCAGCCGCCCTGGCGCCAGCCCCTCCTACGAGCAGTACTTC. Amino acids: CASSRPGASPSYEQYF.